This TCR beta chain was sequenced during a study of blood T cell repertoires in COVID-19. Study-level information: The United States, Italy and Spain supplied acute and convalescent COVID-19 samples. From T cells, B-cell-depleted T cells, or PBMCs came the material, which was cDNA or gDNA.

The CDR3 runs to 14 residues. Germline CDR1 and CDR2: LNHDA and SQIVND (reference sequence). Trimming left V 6 bases short and J 1 base short, with 10 bases between. Original data processing: It was from reference gene primer amplification that nucleated cell counts were estimated. Assay used: immunoSEQ multiplex PCR; TCRdb lists only in-frame clones, some missing. V and J calls and clone size are as listed in that table; D and trimming were resolved from the DNA. The sample has 90,000 to 140,000 clones; about 80% are singletons. V usage is TRBV19 and J usage is TRBJ1-5; D unresolved. Sequencing was done on a sample of peripheral blood. This sequence was found in a woman in her seventies with acute or convalescent COVID-19. CDR3 in DNA: TGTGCCAGTAGGGATGGGCCAAGCAATCAGCCCCAGCATTTT. Amino acids: CASRDGPSNQPQHF.